This T cell receptor (beta chain) was sequenced during a study of T cells in Graves' hyperthyroidism and ophthalmopathy. Uncontrolled infection, other autoimmune disease, pregnancy or lactation led to exclusion. Germline loops: CDR1 MRHNA, CDR2 SNTAGT. V gave up 9 bases and J gave up 1 base, with 12 bases separating them. This CDR3 contains 13 residues. RNA transcripts yielded amplified TCR beta CDR3 regions. A set of HTBI primers served as the primers for a first-round RT-PCR of the TCR CDR3. TCRdb processed the multiplex PCR reads anew with MiXCR; each CDR3 protein has one entry. The sample has 500,000 to 600,000 distinct CDR3 sequences; approximately 15% are singletons. This clonotype has just a few counts. No antigen is known for it. Regarding the study as a whole: Separation of ophthalmopathy from stable hyperthyroidism was achieved by a 13 V-J model. Ophthalmopathy prediction by the model preceded onset by a median approximately 6.1 months. Most thyroid clonotypes that were expanded above 0.001 also turned up in blood.

The sample comprised blood. The rearrangement links TRBV6-4 to TRBJ1-1; D gene unclear. This clonotype was sampled from a woman between 18 and 29 years old with Graves' hyperthyroidism. The CDR3 protein is CASKATANTEAFF. CDR3 coding DNA: TGTGCCAGTAAGGCGACGGCGAACACTGAAGCTTTCTTT.